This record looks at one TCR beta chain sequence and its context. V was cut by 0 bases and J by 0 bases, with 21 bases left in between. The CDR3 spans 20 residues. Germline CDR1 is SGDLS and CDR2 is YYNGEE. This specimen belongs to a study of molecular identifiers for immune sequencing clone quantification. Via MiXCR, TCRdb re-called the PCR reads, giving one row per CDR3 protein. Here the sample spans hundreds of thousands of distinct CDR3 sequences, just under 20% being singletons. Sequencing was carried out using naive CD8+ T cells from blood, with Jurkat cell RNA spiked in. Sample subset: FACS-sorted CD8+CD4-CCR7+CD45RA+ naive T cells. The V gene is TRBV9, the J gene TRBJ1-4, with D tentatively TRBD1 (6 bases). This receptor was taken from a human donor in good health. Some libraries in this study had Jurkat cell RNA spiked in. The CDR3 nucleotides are TGTGCCAGCAGCGTAGAAGCGGACAGCGAGACTCAATCAACTAATGAAAAACTGTTTTTT. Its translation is CASSVEADSETQSTNEKLFF.